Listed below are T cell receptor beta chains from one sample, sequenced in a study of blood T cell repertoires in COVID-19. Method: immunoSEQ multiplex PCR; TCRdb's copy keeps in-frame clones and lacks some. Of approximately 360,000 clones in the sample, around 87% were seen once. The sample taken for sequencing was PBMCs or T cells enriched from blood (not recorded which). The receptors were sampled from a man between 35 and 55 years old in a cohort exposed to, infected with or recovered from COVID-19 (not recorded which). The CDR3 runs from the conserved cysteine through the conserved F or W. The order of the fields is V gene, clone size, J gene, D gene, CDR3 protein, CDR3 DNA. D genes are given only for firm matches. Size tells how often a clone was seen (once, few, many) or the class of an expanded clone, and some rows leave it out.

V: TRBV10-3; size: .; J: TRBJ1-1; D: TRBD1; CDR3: CAISKGQANTEAFF; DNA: TGTGCCATCAGTAAGGGACAGGCGAACACTGAAGCTTTCTTT
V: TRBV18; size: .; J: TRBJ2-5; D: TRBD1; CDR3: CASSQRQGQQETQYF; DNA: TGTGCCAGCTCTCAGCGACAGGGGCAACAAGAGACCCAGTACTTC
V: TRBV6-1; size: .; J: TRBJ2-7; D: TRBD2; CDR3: CASSDPGGSSYEQYF; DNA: TGTGCCAGCAGTGACCCCGGGGGGAGCTCCTACGAGCAGTACTTC
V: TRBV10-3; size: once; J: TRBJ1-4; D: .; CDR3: CAIGLTGATNEKLFF; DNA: TGTGCCATCGGCCTGACAGGTGCAACTAATGAAAAACTGTTTTTT
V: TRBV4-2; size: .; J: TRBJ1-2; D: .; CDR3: CASSQVDGANYGYTF; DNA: TGTGCCAGCAGCCAAGTCGACGGGGCTAACTATGGCTACACCTTC
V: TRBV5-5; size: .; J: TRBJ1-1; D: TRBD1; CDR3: CASSLGTGGAVNTEAFF; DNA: TGTGCCAGCAGCTTAGGGACAGGGGGCGCGGTGAACACTGAAGCTTTCTTT
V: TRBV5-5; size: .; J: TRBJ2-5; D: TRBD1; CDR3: CASSWAGTGGRYETQYF; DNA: TGTGCCAGCAGCTGGGCTGGGACAGGGGGCCGGTATGAGACCCAGTACTTC
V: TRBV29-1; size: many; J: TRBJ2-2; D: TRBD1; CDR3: CSVPGQLIPGELFF; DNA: TGCAGCGTCCCGGGACAGTTAATCCCCGGGGAGCTGTTTTTT
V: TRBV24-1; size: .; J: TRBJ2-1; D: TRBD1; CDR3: CATGQGPEQFF; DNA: TGTGCCACAGGACAGGGACCGGAGCAGTTCTTC
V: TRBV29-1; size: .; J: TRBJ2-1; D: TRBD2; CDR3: CSVGLAVDNEQFF; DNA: TGCAGCGTGGGACTAGCGGTAGACAATGAGCAGTTCTTC
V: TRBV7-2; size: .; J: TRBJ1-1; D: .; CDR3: CASSYRDRTNTEAFF; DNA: TGTGCCAGCAGTTACCGTGACAGAACGAACACTGAAGCTTTCTTT
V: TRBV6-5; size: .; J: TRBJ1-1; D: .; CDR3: CATSTGPHTEAFF; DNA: TGTGCCACCTCAACAGGGCCTCACACTGAAGCTTTCTTT
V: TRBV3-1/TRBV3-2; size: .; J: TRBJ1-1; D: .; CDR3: CASSQDYSNTEAFF; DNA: TGTGCCAGCAGCCAAGATTACTCGAACACTGAAGCTTTCTTT
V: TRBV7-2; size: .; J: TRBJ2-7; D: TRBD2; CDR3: CASRKTSGRGEQYF; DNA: TGTGCCAGCAGAAAGACTAGCGGGAGGGGGGAGCAGTACTTC
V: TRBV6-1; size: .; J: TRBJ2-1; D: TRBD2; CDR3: CASSGGTSGRRGEQFF; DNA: TGTGCCAGCAGTGGTGGCACTAGCGGGAGAAGGGGTGAGCAGTTCTTC
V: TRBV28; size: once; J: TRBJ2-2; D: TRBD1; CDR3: CASRTGGTGELFF; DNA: TGTGCCAGCAGGACAGGGGGCACCGGGGAGCTGTTTTTT
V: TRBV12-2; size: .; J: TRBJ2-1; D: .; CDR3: CASQRPTSGYNEQFF; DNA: TGTGCAAGTCAGAGGCCGACTAGCGGCTACAATGAGCAGTTCTTC
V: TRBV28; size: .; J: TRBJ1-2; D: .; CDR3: CASKPQWTAYGYTF; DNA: TGTGCCAGCAAACCACAATGGACAGCTTATGGCTACACCTTC
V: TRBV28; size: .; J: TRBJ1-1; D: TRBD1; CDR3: CASITGGTEAFF; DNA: TGTGCCAGCATCACAGGGGGGACTGAAGCTTTCTTT
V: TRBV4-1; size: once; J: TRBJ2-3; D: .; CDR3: CASSQVAVAATDTQYF; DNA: TGCGCCAGCAGCCAAGTAGCTGTAGCGGCCACAGATACGCAGTATTTT
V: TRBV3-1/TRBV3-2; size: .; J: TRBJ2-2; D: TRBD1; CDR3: CASSQPRDRGLASTGELFF; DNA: TGTGCCAGCAGCCAACCCCGGGACAGGGGGCTGGCGAGCACCGGGGAGCTGTTTTTT
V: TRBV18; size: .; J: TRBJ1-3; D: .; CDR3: CASSPGAGIVYTIYF; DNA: TGTGCCAGCTCACCAGGCGCAGGGATTGTATACACCATATATTTT
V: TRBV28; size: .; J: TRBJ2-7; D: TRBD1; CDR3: CASNSPGQNYEQYF; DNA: TGTGCCAGCAACTCTCCGGGACAGAACTACGAGCAGTACTTC
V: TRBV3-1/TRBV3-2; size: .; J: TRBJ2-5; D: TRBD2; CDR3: CASRWGLAGMGETQYF; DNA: TGTGCCAGCAGGTGGGGACTAGCGGGAATGGGGGAGACCCAGTACTTC
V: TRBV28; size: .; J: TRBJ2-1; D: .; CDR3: CASSWEGGPYNEQFF; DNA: TGTGCCAGCAGTTGGGAGGGGGGCCCCTACAATGAGCAGTTCTTC
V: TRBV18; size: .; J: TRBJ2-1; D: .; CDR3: CASSPPPLLGQFF; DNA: TGTGCCAGCTCACCACCCCCTCTCCTAGGTCAGTTCTTC
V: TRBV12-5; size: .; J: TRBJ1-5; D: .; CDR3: CASGLVLTGLGNQPQHF; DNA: TGTGCTAGTGGTTTGGTCCTTACAGGGCTTGGCAATCAGCCCCAGCATTTT
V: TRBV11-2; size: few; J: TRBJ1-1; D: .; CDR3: CASSLEVYTEAFF; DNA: TGTGCCAGCAGCTTGGAGGTATATACTGAAGCTTTCTTT
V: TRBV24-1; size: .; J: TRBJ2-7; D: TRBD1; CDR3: CATSEAPTGKDYEQYF; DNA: TGTGCCACCAGTGAGGCCCCGACAGGGAAGGACTACGAGCAGTACTTC
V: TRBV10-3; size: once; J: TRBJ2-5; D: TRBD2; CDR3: CAISGTSGEYQETQYF; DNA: TGTGCCATCAGCGGGACTAGCGGGGAGTACCAAGAGACCCAGTACTTC
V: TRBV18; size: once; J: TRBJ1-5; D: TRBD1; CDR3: CASSPGTGAAQPQHF; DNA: TGTGCCAGCTCTCCCGGGACAGGGGCGGCTCAGCCCCAGCATTTT
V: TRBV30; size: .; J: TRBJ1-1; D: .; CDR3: CAWSLGGTEAFF; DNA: TGTGCCTGGAGTTTGGGAGGTACTGAAGCTTTCTTT
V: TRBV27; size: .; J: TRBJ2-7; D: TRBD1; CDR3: CASPSSGTGAREQYF; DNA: TGTGCCAGCCCCTCTTCCGGGACAGGGGCGCGCGAGCAGTACTTC
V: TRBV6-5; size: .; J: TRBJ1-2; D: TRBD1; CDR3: CASQGGTGSVDGYTF; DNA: TGTGCCAGCCAGGGAGGGACAGGGTCTGTCGACGGCTACACCTTC
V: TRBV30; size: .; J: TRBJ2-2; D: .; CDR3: CAWSVPIPTGELFF; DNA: TGTGCCTGGAGTGTACCTATCCCAACCGGGGAGCTGTTTTTT
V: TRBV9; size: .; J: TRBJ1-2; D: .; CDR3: CASSDGTAGNYGYTF; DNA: TGTGCCAGCAGCGACGGGACCGCGGGAAACTATGGCTACACCTTC